The present T cell receptor beta chain was sequenced within a study of identical twins. A template switching step contributed a universal primer site, while unique molecular identifiers were present in the cDNA. TCRdb re-called the 5' RACE reads with MiXCR, one entry per CDR3 protein. The sample has 1.5 million to 2 million distinct CDR3 sequences; around a third are singletons. Study-wide results and limits: The study reached conclusions through statistical analysis that was cross-sectional, not following the same donors. Models underestimated out-of-frame TCR alpha sharing in monozygotic twins.

From germline, CDR1 is KGHDR and CDR2 SFDVKD. This CDR3 spans 14 amino acids. V was shortened by 5 bases and J by 0 bases, with 8 bases between the two germline ends. This clonotype was found a few times. Its specificity is not known. Specimen: cord blood. The chain uses TRBV24-1 and TRBJ2-3, with D perhaps matching TRBD2 (6 bases). The receptor's source is a newborn girl in good health. The CDR3 DNA sequence: TGTGCCACCAGTGGAGGGACTAGCACAGATACGCAGTATTTT. Translated, it gives CATSGGTSTDTQYF.